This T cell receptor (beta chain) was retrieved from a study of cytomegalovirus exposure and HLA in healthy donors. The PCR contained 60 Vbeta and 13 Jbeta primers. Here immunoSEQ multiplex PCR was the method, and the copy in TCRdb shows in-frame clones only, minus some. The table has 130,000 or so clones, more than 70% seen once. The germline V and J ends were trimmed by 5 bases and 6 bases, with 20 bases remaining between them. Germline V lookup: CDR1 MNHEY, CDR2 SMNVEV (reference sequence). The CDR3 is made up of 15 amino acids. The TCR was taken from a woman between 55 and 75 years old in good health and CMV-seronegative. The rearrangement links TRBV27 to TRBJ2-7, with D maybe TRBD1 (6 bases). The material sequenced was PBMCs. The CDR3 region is CASSERDTGSGEQYF. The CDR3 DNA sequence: TGTGCCAGCAGTGAAAGGGACACGGGGTCGGGCGAGCAGTACTTC.